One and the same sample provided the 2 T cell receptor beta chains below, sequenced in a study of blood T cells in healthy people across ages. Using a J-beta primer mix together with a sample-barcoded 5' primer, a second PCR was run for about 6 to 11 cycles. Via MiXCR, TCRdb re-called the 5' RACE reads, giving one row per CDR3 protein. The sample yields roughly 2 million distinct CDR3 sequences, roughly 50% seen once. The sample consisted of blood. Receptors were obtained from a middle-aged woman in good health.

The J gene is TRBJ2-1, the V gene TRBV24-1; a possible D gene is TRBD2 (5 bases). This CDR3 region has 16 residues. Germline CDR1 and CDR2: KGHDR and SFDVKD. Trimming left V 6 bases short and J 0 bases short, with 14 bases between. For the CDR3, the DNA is TGTGCCACCAGTCCCCAACTAGGGAGCTCCTACAATGAGCAGTTCTTC. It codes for CATSPQLGSSYNEQFF.

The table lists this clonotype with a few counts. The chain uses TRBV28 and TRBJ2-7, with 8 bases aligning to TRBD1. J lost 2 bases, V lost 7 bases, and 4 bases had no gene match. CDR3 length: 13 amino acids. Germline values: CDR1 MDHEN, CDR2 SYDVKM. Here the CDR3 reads CASIQGAAYEQYF. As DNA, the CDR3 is TGTGCCAGCATCCAGGGGGCTGCCTACGAGCAGTACTTC.